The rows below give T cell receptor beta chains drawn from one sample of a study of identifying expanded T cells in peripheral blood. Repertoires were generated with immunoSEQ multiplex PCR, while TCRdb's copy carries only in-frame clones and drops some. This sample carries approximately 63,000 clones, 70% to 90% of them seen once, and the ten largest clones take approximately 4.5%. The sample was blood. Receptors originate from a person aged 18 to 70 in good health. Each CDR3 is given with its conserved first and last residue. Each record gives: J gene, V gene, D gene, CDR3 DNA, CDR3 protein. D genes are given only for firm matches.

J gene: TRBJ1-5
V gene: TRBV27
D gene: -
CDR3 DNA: TGTGCCAGCAGCGGAACAGGGAACAATCAGCCCCAGCATTTT
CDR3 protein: CASSGTGNNQPQHF

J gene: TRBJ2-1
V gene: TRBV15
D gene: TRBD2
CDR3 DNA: TGTGCCACCAGCAGACCTCTAGCGGGAGGTTCGGATGAGCAGTTCTTC
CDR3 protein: CATSRPLAGGSDEQFF

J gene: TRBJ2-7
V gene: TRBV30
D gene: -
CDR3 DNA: TGTGCCTGGAGTGTACAGGGCTACGAGCAGTACTTC
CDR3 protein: CAWSVQGYEQYF

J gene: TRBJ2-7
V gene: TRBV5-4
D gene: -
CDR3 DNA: TGTGCCAGCAGCTTGACAGGGAATTCCTACGAGCAGTACTTC
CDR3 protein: CASSLTGNSYEQYF

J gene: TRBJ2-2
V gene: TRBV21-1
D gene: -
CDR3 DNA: TGTGCCAGCAGCAACCTCGTCGGGGAGCTGTTTTTT
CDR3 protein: CASSNLVGELFF

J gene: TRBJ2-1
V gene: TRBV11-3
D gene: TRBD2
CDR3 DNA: TGTGCCAGCAGCTTACGGCGGGGGGTAAATGAGCAGTTCTTC
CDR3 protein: CASSLRRGVNEQFF

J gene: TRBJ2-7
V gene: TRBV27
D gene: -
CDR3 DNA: TGTGCCAGCAGTTTGGGGGGAGCCGAGCAGTACTTC
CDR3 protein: CASSLGGAEQYF

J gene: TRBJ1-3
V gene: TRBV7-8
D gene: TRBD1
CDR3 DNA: TGTGCCAGCAGCTCGCAGGGGGCTCTCTCGGGAAACACCATATATTTT
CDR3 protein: CASSSQGALSGNTIYF

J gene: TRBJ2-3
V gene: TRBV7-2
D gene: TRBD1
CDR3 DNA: TGTGCCAGCAGCCCCGGATACAGGGGGGCGCCGAGGGATACGCAGTATTTT
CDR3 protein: CASSPGYRGAPRDTQYF

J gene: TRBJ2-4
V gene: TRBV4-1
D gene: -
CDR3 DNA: TGCGCCAGCAGCCAAGATTCGGGTGGGACCAAAAACATTCAGTACTTC
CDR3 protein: CASSQDSGGTKNIQYF

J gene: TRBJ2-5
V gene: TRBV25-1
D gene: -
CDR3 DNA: TGTGCCAGCAGTGCCCCCGGTCCGGGAGAGACCCAGTACTTC
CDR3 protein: CASSAPGPGETQYF

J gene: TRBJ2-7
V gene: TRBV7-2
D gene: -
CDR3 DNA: TGTGCCAGCAGCCCCTCGACAGTCTCCTACGAGCAGTACTTC
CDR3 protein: CASSPSTVSYEQYF

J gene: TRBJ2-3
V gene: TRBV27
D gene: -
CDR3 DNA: TGTGCCAGCAGTTCATCCCCAGGGGCCACAGATACGCAGTATTTT
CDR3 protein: CASSSSPGATDTQYF